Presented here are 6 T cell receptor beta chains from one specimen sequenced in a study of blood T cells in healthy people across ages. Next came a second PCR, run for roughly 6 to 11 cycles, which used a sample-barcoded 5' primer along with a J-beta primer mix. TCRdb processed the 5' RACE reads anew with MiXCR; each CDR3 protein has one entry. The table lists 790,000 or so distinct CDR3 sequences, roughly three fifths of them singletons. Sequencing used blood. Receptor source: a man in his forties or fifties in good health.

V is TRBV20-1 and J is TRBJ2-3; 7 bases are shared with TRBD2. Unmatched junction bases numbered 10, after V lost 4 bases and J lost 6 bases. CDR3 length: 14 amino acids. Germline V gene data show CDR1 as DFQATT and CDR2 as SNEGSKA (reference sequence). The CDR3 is CSAIERGPFDTQYF. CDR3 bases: TGCAGTGCTATCGAGCGGGGCCCTTTCGATACGCAGTATTTT.

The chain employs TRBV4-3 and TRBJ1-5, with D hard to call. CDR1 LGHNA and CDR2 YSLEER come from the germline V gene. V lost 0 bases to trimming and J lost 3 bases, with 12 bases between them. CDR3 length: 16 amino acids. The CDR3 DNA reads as TGCGCCAGCAGCCAAGATCGGGATCGGTACAATCAGCCCCAGCATTTT. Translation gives CASSQDRDRYNQPQHF.

CDR3 coding DNA: TGCGCCAGCTCTAGGGGGACCGCCGTGAACACTGAAGCTTTCTTT. It yields the protein CASSRGTAVNTEAFF. The chain employs TRBV5-1 and TRBJ1-1; a weak D match, TRBD1 (6 bases). Trimming left V 7 bases short and J 0 bases short, with 16 bases between. Germline values: CDR1 SGHRS, CDR2 YFSETQ. The CDR3 has 15 residues. The variable domain in full, completed from reference TRBV5-1 and TRBJ1-1, reads KAGVTQTPRYLIKTRGQQVTLSCSPISGHRSVSWYQQTPGQGLQFLFEYFSETQRNKGNFPGRFSGRQFSNSRSEMNVSTLELGDSALYLCASSRGTAVNTEAFFGQGTRLTVV.

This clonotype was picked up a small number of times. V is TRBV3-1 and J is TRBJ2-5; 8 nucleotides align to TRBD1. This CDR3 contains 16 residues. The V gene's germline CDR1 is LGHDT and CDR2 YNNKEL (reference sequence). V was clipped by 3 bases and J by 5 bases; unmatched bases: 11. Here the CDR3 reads CASSQWNGQGGETQYF. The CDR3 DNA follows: TGTGCCAGCAGCCAGTGGAACGGACAGGGTGGGGAGACCCAGTACTTC.

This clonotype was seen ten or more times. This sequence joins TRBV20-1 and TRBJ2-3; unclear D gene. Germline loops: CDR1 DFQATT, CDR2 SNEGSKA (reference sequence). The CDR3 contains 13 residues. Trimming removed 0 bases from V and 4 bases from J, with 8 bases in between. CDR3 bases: TGCAGTGCTAGAGATCTGGCTGCAGATACGCAGTATTTT. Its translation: CSARDLAADTQYF.

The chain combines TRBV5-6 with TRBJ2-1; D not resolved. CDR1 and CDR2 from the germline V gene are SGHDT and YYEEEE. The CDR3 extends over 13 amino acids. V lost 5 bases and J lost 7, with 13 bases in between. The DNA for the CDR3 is TGTGCCAGCAGATTCGCAGCCTTTAATGAGCAGTTCTTC. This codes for CASRFAAFNEQFF. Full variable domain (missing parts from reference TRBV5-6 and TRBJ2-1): DAGVTQSPTHLIKTRGQQVTLRCSPKSGHDTVSWYQQALGQGPQFIFQYYEEEERQRGNFPDRFSGHQFPNYSSELNVNALLLGDSALYLCASRFAAFNEQFFGPGTRLTVL.